The 21 T cell receptor beta chains reported below all come from one sample, sequenced in a study of regulatory T cells in long-lasting Graves disease. Assembly of TCR beta libraries relied on iRepertoire HTBI primers together with Arm-PCR of CDR3 regions. TCRdb itself ran the multiplex PCR reads through MiXCR, one entry per CDR3 protein. The sample records roughly 450,000 distinct CDR3 sequences, 20% to 25% being singletons. Time point: persistent/refractory GD, antithyroid drugs over 5 years with positive TRAb. Preparation of the TCR library used RNA extracted from PBMCs. Material: peripheral blood mononuclear cells (PBMCs), obtained when the disease was refractory, from a patient treated with antithyroid drugs. The receptors were gathered from a female donor with Graves disease.

As regards this clonotype: A much larger clonotype is one base distant, so this may be a read error. The chain couples TRBV11-2 to TRBJ2-2, with a possible D match to TRBD1 (6 bases). The CDR3 is 14 residues long. Germline lookup yields CDR1 SGHAT and CDR2 FQNNGV. V lost 6 bases and J lost 1, with 9 bases in between. For the CDR3, the DNA is TGTGCCAGCAGGAAACAGGGGAACACCGGGGAGCTGTTTTTT. Protein sequence: CASRKQGNTGELFF. Full variable domain (outside the CDR3, taken from reference TRBV11-2 and TRBJ2-2): EAGVAQSPRYKIIEKRQSVAFWCNPISGHATLYWYQQILGQGPKLLIQFQNNGVVDDSQLPKDRFSAERLKGVDSTLKIQPAKLEDSAVYLCASRKQGNTGELFFGEGSRLTVL.

Regarding this clonotype: A read error may be the cause here, since a much bigger clone is one base away. The chain carries TRBV6-2 or TRBV6-3 and TRBJ1-4; the D gene is possibly TRBD1 (5 bases). The germline V gene encodes CDR1 MNHEY and CDR2 SVGEGT. The CDR3 spans 13 residues. Here the CDR3 DNA reads TGTGCCGGCAGCTCCTCCAGGGCTGAAAAACTGTTTTTT. Its translation is CAGSSSRAEKLFF.

V gene TRBV6-1 combines with J gene TRBJ2-7; D call uncertain. CDR3 length equals 12 residues. Looked up from germline, CDR1 is MNHNS and CDR2 is SASEGT. V shed 6 bases and J shed 5 bases, with 11 bases lying between them. The CDR3 sequence: CASSSRRNEQYF. The CDR3 coding sequence is TGTGCCAGCAGCTCCCGGCGTAACGAGCAGTACTTC.

This clonotype was counted ten times or more. The V call is TRBV10-3, the J call TRBJ1-2; D gene ambiguous. This CDR3 has 13 residues. Trimming shortened V by 10 bases and J by 3 bases, and 15 bases separated the two germline ends. Germline loops: CDR1 ENHRY, CDR2 SYGVKD. CDR3 nucleotide sequence: TGTGCCACCAGGAATTTGCTTGACTATGGCTACACCTTC. Encoded protein: CATRNLLDYGYTF.

In its sample, this clonotype was seen many times. The chain combines TRBV6-5 with TRBJ1-1; perhaps TRBD1 as D (5 bases). CDR1 and CDR2 (germline): MNHEY, SVGAGI. This CDR3 spans 13 amino acids. Trimming shortened V by 4 bases and J by 5 bases, and 11 bases separated the two germline ends. CDR3 nucleotides: TGTGCCAGCAGTTTGACAGTAGAAACTGAAGCTTTCTTT. This codes for CASSLTVETEAFF.

With regard to this clonotype: A read error is possible here, since a much larger clone lies one base away. This chain joins TRBV7-2 and TRBJ2-4, with D perhaps TRBD1 (5 bases). CDR1 is SGHTA, CDR2 FQGNSA, per germline. The CDR3 has 13 amino acids. V was clipped by 5 bases and J by 3 bases, with 8 bases between them. This chain's CDR3 is CASSDQGKNIQYF. The CDR3 DNA follows: TGTGCCAGCAGCGACCAGGGCAAAAACATTCAGTACTTC. The full variable domain, in which reference TRBV7-2 and TRBJ2-4 provide the parts outside the CDR3, is GAGVSQSPSNKVTEKGKDVELRCDPISGHTALYWYRQSLGQGLEFLIYFQGNSAPDKSGLPSDRFSAERTGGSVSTLTIQRTQQEDSAVYLCASSDQGKNIQYFGAGTRLSVL.

The rearrangement links TRBV6-1 to TRBJ1-5; 7 bases align to TRBD1. The CDR3 is 15 residues long. CDR1 is MNHNS, CDR2 SASEGT, per germline. Trimming at V came to 3 bases and at J to 6 bases, leaving 8 bases not matched to a gene. The CDR3 is CASSEIQGLGQPQHF. The CDR3 region has the DNA TGTGCCAGCAGTGAGATACAGGGGTTAGGTCAGCCCCAGCATTTT.

This clonotype has only one observation. V is TRBV3-1 and J is TRBJ1-6, with 7 bases lining up with TRBD1. The trim removed 6 bases at V and 8 bases at J, leaving 4 bases unmatched. This CDR3 comprises 13 residues. CDR1 and CDR2 (germline): LGHDT, YNNKEL (reference sequence). The CDR3 DNA is TGTGCCAGCAGACCGACAGGGCATTCACCCCTCCACTTT. It encodes CASRPTGHSPLHF. Variable domain in full (rest from reference TRBV3-1 and TRBJ1-6): DTAVSQTPKYLVTQMGNDKSIKCEQNLGHDTMYWYKQDSKKFLKIMFSYNNKELIINETVPNRFSPKSPDKAHLNLHINSLELGDSAVYFCASRPTGHSPLHFGNGTRLTVT.

The chain employs TRBV7-9 and TRBJ1-1, with D unclear. This CDR3 comprises 14 residues. CDR1 is SEHNR, CDR2 FQNEAQ, per germline (reference sequence). V was trimmed by 1 base and J by 3 bases, leaving 9 bases between them. The CDR3 DNA is TGTGCCAGCAGCTTAGACGGCGGACACACTGAAGCTTTCTTT. This gives the protein CASSLDGGHTEAFF.

The sample holds many counts of this clonotype. This rearrangement joins TRBV6-2 or TRBV6-3 to TRBJ1-2, with unresolved D. With 2 bases removed from V and 7 bases from J, the gap between germline ends came to 17 bases. This CDR3 contains 15 residues. Germline V lookup: CDR1 MNHEY, CDR2 SVGEGT. The CDR3 DNA reads as TGTGCCAGCAGTTACGGATCCCGGCAGGACGGTGGCTACACCTTC. Translating it yields CASSYGSRQDGGYTF.

A word on this clonotype: Its ends do not fully match the called genes, so a read error is possible. The V call is TRBV29-1, the J call TRBJ1-2; TRBD1 matches at 7 bases. The CDR3 loop spans 13 amino acids. Germline-derived CDR1 and CDR2 are SQVTM and ANQGSEA. CDR3 amino acids: CNVVQGGLIGYTF. DNA of the CDR3: TGCAACGTTGTTCAGGGGGGTCTTATCGGCTACACCTTC.

This clonotype showed up many times. The chain couples TRBV11-2 to TRBJ2-5; 11 bases fit TRBD2. The V gene's germline CDR1 is SGHAT and CDR2 FQNNGV. J lost 0 bases, V lost 1 base, and 1 base had no gene match. This CDR3 has 16 amino acids. The CDR3 sequence is CASSLALAGDQETQYF. The CDR3 DNA sequence: TGTGCCAGCAGCTTAGCACTAGCGGGGGACCAAGAGACCCAGTACTTC.

This clonotype was recorded many times. The chain combines TRBV29-1 with TRBJ2-7; tentative D call: TRBD2 (7 bases). The CDR3 has 14 amino acids. The germline V gene has CDR1 SQVTM and CDR2 ANQGSEA. V shed 6 bases and J shed 3 bases, with 18 bases lying between them. CDR3 amino acids: CSVERGRGGYEQYF. CDR3 bases: TGCAGCGTCGAACGAGGGAGGGGGGGCTACGAGCAGTACTTC.

In its sample, this clonotype was seen a few times. J is TRBJ1-1 and V is TRBV29-1, with D tentatively TRBD1 (6 bases). The V and J ends lost 6 bases and 6 bases respectively, with 14 bases between them. This CDR3 comprises 12 residues. Germline CDR1 reads SQVTM; CDR2 reads ANQGSEA. CDR3 amino acids: CSVHKGGSEAFF. In DNA form, the CDR3 reads TGCAGCGTCCACAAAGGGGGGTCTGAAGCTTTCTTT.

This clonotype was observed at least ten times. V gene TRBV28 combines with J gene TRBJ1-2; 8 bases fit TRBD1. V lost 4 bases and J lost 3; bases outside the gene matches: 7. CDR1 MDHEN and CDR2 SYDVKM come from the germline V gene. This CDR3 has 15 amino acids. CDR3 amino acids: CASSSPATGDYGYTF. CDR3 in DNA: TGTGCCAGCAGTTCCCCAGCGACAGGGGACTATGGCTACACCTTC.

The table lists this clonotype with a few counts. The CDR3 DNA follows: TGTGCCAGTAGTCCCCGCGGGACGGCGGGTGAAAAACTGTTTTTT. It is translated as CASSPRGTAGEKLFF. The genes are TRBV19 and TRBJ1-4; maybe TRBD1 (5 bases). Germline values: CDR1 LNHDA, CDR2 SQIVND (reference sequence). V was clipped by 5 bases and J by 7 bases, with 17 bases between them. The length of the CDR3 is 15 residues. The whole variable domain, remainder taken from reference TRBV19 and TRBJ1-4, is DGGITQSPKYLFRKEGQNVTLSCEQNLNHDAMYWYRQDPGQGLRLIYYSQIVNDFQKGDIAEGYSVSREKKESFPLTVTSAQKNPTAFYLCASSPRGTAGEKLFFGSGTQLSVL.

This clonotype was seen many times. V is TRBV27 and J is TRBJ1-1; 7 nucleotides align to TRBD1. The length of the CDR3 is 15 residues. V lost 5 bases to trimming and J lost 4 bases; unmatched junction nucleotides: 10. The germline V gene has CDR1 MNHEY and CDR2 SMNVEV (reference sequence). The chain's CDR3 is CASSPRGGVGTEAFF. Written as DNA, the CDR3 is TGTGCCAGCAGTCCAAGAGGGGGCGTCGGCACTGAAGCTTTCTTT.

The gene calls are TRBV11-2 and TRBJ2-1; perhaps TRBD1 as D (5 bases). Germline loops: CDR1 SGHAT, CDR2 FQNNGV. V was pared by 6 bases and J by 0 bases, with 15 bases between. This CDR3 has 16 amino acids. The CDR3 region has the DNA TGTGCCAGCAGTTCTCTGACAGCGAACTCCTACAATGAGCAGTTCTTC. It is translated as CASSSLTANSYNEQFF. The variable domain in full, with the rest retrieved from reference TRBV11-2 and TRBJ2-1, is EAGVAQSPRYKIIEKRQSVAFWCNPISGHATLYWYQQILGQGPKLLIQFQNNGVVDDSQLPKDRFSAERLKGVDSTLKIQPAKLEDSAVYLCASSSLTANSYNEQFFGPGTRLTVL.

This clonotype was seen only a few times. V and J are TRBV11-3 and TRBJ2-2; D is possibly TRBD2 (6 bases). Germline V gives CDR1 SGHNT, CDR2 YENEEA. This CDR3 comprises 17 residues. V was shortened by 1 base and J by 5 bases, with 17 bases between the two germline ends. As DNA, the CDR3 is TGTGCCAGCAGCTTAGGGGACTTCTTCCGGACTACCGGGGAGCTGTTTTTT. Translated: CASSLGDFFRTTGELFF.

This chain uses TRBV7-9 with TRBJ1-1; D not certain. The V and J ends lost 2 bases and 7 bases respectively, with 8 bases between them. In germline, CDR1 is SEHNR, CDR2 FQNEAQ (reference sequence). The CDR3 is 12 residues long. CDR3 in DNA: TGTGCCAGCAGCTTATTTAACCGTGAAGCTTTCTTT. Its translation: CASSLFNREAFF.

This clonotype was picked up many times. This chain uses TRBV11-3 with TRBJ1-2, with D hard to call. The V end was cut by 6 bases, the J end by 8 bases, with 10 bases between. Looked up from germline, CDR1 is SGHNT and CDR2 is YENEEA. The CDR3 has 11 residues. CDR3 region: CASSDTTGYTF. In DNA, the CDR3 is TGTGCCAGCAGTGATACGACGGGCTACACCTTC.